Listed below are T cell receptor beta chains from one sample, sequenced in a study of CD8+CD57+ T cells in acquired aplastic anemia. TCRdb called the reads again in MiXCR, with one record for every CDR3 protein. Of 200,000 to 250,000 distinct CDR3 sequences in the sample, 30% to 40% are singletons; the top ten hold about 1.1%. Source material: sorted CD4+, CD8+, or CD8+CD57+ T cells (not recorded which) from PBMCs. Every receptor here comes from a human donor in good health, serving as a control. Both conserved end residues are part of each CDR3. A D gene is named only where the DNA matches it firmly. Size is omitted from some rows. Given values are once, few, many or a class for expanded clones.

CASSLEGGVAYNEQFF,TGTGCCAGCAGCTTGGAAGGAGGGGTCGCCTACAATGAGCAGTTCTTC,TRBJ2-1,TRBV5-6,16,-,once
CASSPTKDRVGFRSYNSPLHF,TGTGCCAGCAGCCCAACGAAAGACAGGGTCGGGTTCCGCTCCTATAATTCACCCCTCCACTTT,TRBJ1-6,TRBV4-2,21,TRBD1,-
CASSLGFLAGARGQETQYF,TGTGCCAGCAGCTTAGGTTTTCTAGCGGGGGCCCGAGGGCAAGAGACCCAGTACTTC,TRBJ2-5,TRBV7-8,19,TRBD2,few
CASSRVKVSGANVLTF,TGTGCCAGCAGCCGAGTTAAGGTCTCTGGGGCCAACGTCCTGACTTTC,TRBJ2-6,TRBV4-2,16,-,-
CASSLIPGQGAREQYF,TGCGCCAGCAGCCTAATACCGGGACAGGGGGCGCGGGAGCAGTACTTC,TRBJ2-7,TRBV5-1,16,TRBD1,many
CAISGTGGANTEAFF,TGTGCCATCAGTGGGACAGGGGGCGCGAACACTGAAGCTTTCTTT,TRBJ1-1,TRBV10-3,15,TRBD1,few
CASSEPGGSYEQYF,TGCGCCAGCAGTGAACCCGGGGGCTCCTACGAGCAGTACTTC,TRBJ2-7,TRBV10-2,14,-,-
CASSLSVGRYEQYF,TGTGCCAGCAGTTTATCGGTAGGGCGATACGAGCAGTACTTC,TRBJ2-7,TRBV12-3/TRBV12-4,14,-,many
CASSPQGPSTDTQYF,TGTGCCAGCTCACCACAGGGGCCCAGCACAGATACGCAGTATTTT,TRBJ2-3,TRBV18,15,-,-
CASSYSILRDEQFF,TGTGCCAGCAGTTACTCGATCCTGCGTGATGAGCAGTTCTTC,TRBJ2-1,TRBV10-3,14,-,-
CSAVERVSTDTQYF,TGCAGTGCTGTAGAGCGGGTTAGCACAGATACGCAGTATTTT,TRBJ2-3,TRBV20-1,14,-,many
CASSDVAGTDTQYF,TGTGCCAGCAGTGACGTGGCGGGGACAGATACGCAGTATTTT,TRBJ2-3,TRBV2,14,-,many
CASRRGYNEQFF,TGTGCCAGCAGGAGGGGTTACAATGAGCAGTTCTTC,TRBJ2-1,TRBV14,12,-,-
CASSPSRADGYTF,TGTGCCAGCAGCCCCAGCCGGGCTGACGGCTACACCTTC,TRBJ1-2,TRBV7-3,13,-,many
CASSLQQSSGANVLTF,TGTGCCAGCTCACTACAACAGAGCTCTGGGGCCAACGTCCTGACTTTC,TRBJ2-6,TRBV12-3/TRBV12-4,16,-,-
CASSVAGQTGELFF,TGTGCCAGCAGCGTAGCGGGGCAGACCGGGGAGCTGTTTTTT,TRBJ2-2,TRBV9,14,-,many
CASSAVRGGIGGYTF,TGTGCCAGCAGCGCTGTAAGAGGGGGCATAGGTGGCTACACCTTC,TRBJ1-2,TRBV11-2,15,TRBD1,-
CSGVGNTEAFF,TGCAGTGGGGTCGGGAACACTGAAGCTTTCTTT,TRBJ1-1,TRBV20-1,11,-,many
CASSTSTTTFPPLHF,TGTGCCAGTAGTACGAGTACGACCACCTTCCCACCCCTCCACTTT,TRBJ1-6,TRBV19,15,-,medium-sized
CSARGPRLAADNEQFF,TGCAGTGCTAGAGGCCCCAGACTAGCGGCCGACAATGAGCAGTTCTTC,TRBJ2-1,TRBV20-1,16,TRBD2,-
CASRRQGAFTGANVLTF,TGTGCCAGTAGGCGACAGGGAGCCTTTACTGGGGCCAACGTCCTGACTTTC,TRBJ2-6,TRBV19,17,TRBD1,many
CASSSTYQETQYF,TGTGCCAGCAGCTCCACCTATCAAGAGACCCAGTACTTC,TRBJ2-5,TRBV7-9,13,-,many
CATRSGTSGPYEQYF,TGTGCCACCAGATCGGGGACTAGCGGACCCTACGAGCAGTACTTC,TRBJ2-7,TRBV15,15,TRBD2,-
CASSLYTGTEAFF,TGTGCCAGTAGTCTATACACGGGTACTGAAGCTTTCTTT,TRBJ1-1,TRBV19,13,-,many
CASSMSGSNYGYTF,TGTGCCAGTAGTATGAGCGGTTCCAACTATGGCTACACCTTC,TRBJ1-2,TRBV19,14,-,many
CAGGGDSYGYTF,TGTGCGGGAGGTGGGGACTCCTATGGCTACACCTTC,TRBJ1-2,TRBV6-1,12,-,-
CASSLTGPPPYNEQFF,TGTGCCAGCAGCTTAACAGGCCCCCCCCCCTACAATGAGCAGTTCTTC,TRBJ2-1,TRBV7-3,16,-,-
CSARGRLAEKTDTQYF,TGCAGTGCTAGAGGTAGACTAGCGGAGAAGACAGATACGCAGTATTTT,TRBJ2-3,TRBV20-1,16,TRBD2,many
CASSAGQGGYYGYTF,TGTGCCAGCAGTGCCGGGCAGGGGGGTTACTATGGCTACACCTTC,TRBJ1-2,TRBV6-1,15,TRBD1,-
CASTGTSGYNEQFF,TGCGCCAGCACAGGGACTAGCGGGTACAATGAGCAGTTCTTC,TRBJ2-1,TRBV10-2,14,TRBD2,many
CASSPPLGQGSHEQYF,TGTGCCAGCTCACCACCGTTGGGACAGGGATCCCACGAGCAGTACTTC,TRBJ2-7,TRBV18,16,TRBD1,few
CASSPVGQALSYEQYF,TGTGCCAGCAGCCCGGTTGGACAAGCCCTGAGCTACGAGCAGTACTTC,TRBJ2-7,TRBV7-2,16,-,many
CASRVSGSEQFF,TGTGCCAGCAGGGTGTCGGGCAGTGAGCAGTTCTTC,TRBJ2-1,TRBV12-3/TRBV12-4,12,-,many
CASSQGRFARNISEAFF,TGCGCCAGCAGCCAAGGTCGATTCGCACGGAATATATCGGAAGCTTTCTTT,TRBJ1-1,TRBV4-1,17,-,few
CAWGHTRLEQYF,TGTGCCTGGGGCCATACGCGGCTCGAGCAGTACTTC,TRBJ2-7,TRBV30,12,-,many
CASSLDAPLMAQYF,TGTGCCAGCAGCTTAGATGCTCCCCTAATGGCCCAGTACTTC,TRBJ2-5,TRBV11-2,14,-,once
CASSYLMDKTQYF,TGTGCCAGCAGTTACCTGATGGACAAGACCCAGTACTTC,TRBJ2-5,TRBV7-6,13,-,many
CASSLGRVGNTIYF,TGTGCCAGCAGCCTTGGCAGGGTCGGAAACACCATATATTTT,TRBJ1-3,TRBV3-1,14,-,few
CASSLEGDEQYF,TGTGCCAGCAGCTTAGAAGGGGACGAGCAGTACTTC,TRBJ2-7,TRBV7-9,12,-,-
CASNQVGLSGNTIYF,TGCGCCAGCAACCAAGTTGGTCTCTCTGGAAACACCATATATTTT,TRBJ1-3,TRBV4-1,15,-,-
CAISADPGLAGYPDTQYF,TGTGCCATCAGTGCCGATCCGGGACTAGCGGGATACCCCGATACGCAGTATTTT,TRBJ2-3,TRBV10-3,18,TRBD2,many
CARQGTGGGNTIYF,TGTGCCAGGCAAGGGACAGGGGGCGGGAACACCATATATTTT,TRBJ1-3,TRBV6-1,14,TRBD1,few
CASSMDRGTEAFF,TGTGCCAGTAGTATGGACAGGGGAACTGAAGCTTTCTTT,TRBJ1-1,TRBV19,13,TRBD1,many
CASSHDRDRSAGSTIYF,TGCGCCAGCAGCCACGACAGGGACAGGTCCGCGGGAAGCACCATATATTTT,TRBJ1-3,TRBV4-1,17,TRBD1,few
CASTRTGTNYGYAF,TGCGCCAGCACCAGGACAGGGACTAACTATGGCTACGCCTTC,TRBJ1-2,TRBV4-1,14,TRBD1,-
CASSQVVRGPNTEAFF,TGCGCCAGCAGCCAAGTCGTGAGAGGCCCGAACACTGAAGCTTTCTTT,TRBJ1-1,TRBV4-1,16,-,few